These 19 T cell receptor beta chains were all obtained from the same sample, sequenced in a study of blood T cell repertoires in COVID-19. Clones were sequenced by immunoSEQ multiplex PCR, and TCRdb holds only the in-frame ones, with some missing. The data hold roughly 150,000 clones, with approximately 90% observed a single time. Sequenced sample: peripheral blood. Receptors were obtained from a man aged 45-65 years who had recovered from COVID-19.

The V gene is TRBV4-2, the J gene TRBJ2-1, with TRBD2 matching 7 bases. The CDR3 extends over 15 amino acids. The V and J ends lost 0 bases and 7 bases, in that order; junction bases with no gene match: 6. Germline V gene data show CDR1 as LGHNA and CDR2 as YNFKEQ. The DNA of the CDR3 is TGTGCCAGCAGCCAAGATGGACTAGTCGGGAATGAGCAGTTCTTC. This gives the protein CASSQDGLVGNEQFF.

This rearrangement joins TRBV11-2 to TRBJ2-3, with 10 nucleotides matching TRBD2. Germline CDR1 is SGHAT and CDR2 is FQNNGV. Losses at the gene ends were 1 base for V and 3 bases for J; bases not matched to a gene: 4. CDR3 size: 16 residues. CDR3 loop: CASSLGASGGTDTQYF. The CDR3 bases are TGTGCCAGCAGCTTAGGGGCTAGCGGGGGTACAGATACGCAGTATTTT.

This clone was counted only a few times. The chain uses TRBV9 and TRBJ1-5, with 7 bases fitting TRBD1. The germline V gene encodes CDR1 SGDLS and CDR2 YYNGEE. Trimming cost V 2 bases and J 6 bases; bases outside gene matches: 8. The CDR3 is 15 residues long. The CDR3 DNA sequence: TGTGCCAGCAGCGTCACAGGGGTGGACGGTCAGCCCCAGCATTTT. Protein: CASSVTGVDGQPQHF.

CDR3 nucleotide sequence: TGTGCCACCGGACTAGCGGGGGGTAATGAGCAGTTCTTC. Protein sequence: CATGLAGGNEQFF. The chain carries TRBV6-5 and TRBJ2-1, with TRBD2 identical over 14 bases. Trimming took 10 bases from V and 7 from J; bases not matched to a gene: 3. The CDR3 extends over 13 amino acids. Per the germline V gene, CDR1 is MNHEY and CDR2 is SVGAGI.

CDR3 residues: CASLQGATGANVLTF. The CDR3 DNA is TGTGCCAGTTTACAGGGGGCTACTGGGGCCAACGTCCTGACTTTC. The chain employs TRBV19 and TRBJ2-6; 9 nucleotides match TRBD1. V shed 8 bases, J shed 2 bases, and the junction held 4 bases outside the gene matches. Germline lookup yields CDR1 LNHDA and CDR2 SQIVND (reference sequence). This CDR3 spans 15 amino acids.

The CDR3 DNA reads as TGTGCCAGCAGCGTAAGTTGGGACAGGGGGTACTATGGCTACACCTTC. Translating gives CASSVSWDRGYYGYTF. This chain uses TRBV9 with TRBJ1-2, with 11 bases lining up with TRBD1. CDR3 size: 16 residues. CDR1 and CDR2 (germline): SGDLS, YYNGEE. With V trimmed by 1 base and J by 3 bases, 5 bases remained unmatched.

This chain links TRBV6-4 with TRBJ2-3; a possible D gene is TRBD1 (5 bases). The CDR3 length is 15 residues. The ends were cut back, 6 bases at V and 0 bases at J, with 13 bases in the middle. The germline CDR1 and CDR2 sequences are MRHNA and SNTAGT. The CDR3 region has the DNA TGTGCCAGCAGCTCACAGGTCACTAGCACAGATACGCAGTATTTT. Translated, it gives CASSSQVTSTDTQYF.

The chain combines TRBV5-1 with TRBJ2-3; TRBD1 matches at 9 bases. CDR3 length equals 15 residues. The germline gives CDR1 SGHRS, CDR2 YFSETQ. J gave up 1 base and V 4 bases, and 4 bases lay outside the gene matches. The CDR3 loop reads CASSAWDRGTDTQYF. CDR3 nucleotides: TGCGCCAGCAGCGCCTGGGACAGGGGCACAGATACGCAGTATTTT.

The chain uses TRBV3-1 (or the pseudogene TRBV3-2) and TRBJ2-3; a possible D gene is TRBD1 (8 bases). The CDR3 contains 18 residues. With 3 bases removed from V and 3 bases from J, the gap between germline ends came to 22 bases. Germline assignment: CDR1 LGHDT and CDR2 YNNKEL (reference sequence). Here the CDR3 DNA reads TGTGCCAGCAGCCAGGAGCGGGACAGACAGGGGACAACAGATACGCAGTATTTT. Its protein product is CASSQERDRQGTTDTQYF.

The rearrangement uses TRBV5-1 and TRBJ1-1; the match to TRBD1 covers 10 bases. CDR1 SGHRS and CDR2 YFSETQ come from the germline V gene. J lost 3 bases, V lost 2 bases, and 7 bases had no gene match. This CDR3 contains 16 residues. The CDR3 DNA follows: TGCGCCAGCAGCTTCGGGACAGGGGTAGTAGACACTGAAGCTTTCTTT. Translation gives CASSFGTGVVDTEAFF.

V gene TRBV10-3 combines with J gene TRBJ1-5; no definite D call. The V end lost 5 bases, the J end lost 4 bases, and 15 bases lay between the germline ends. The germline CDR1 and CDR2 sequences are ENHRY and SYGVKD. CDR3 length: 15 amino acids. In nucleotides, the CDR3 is TGTGCCATCAGTAATACCGGGTCTGATAATCAGCCCCAGCATTTT. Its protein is CAISNTGSDNQPQHF.

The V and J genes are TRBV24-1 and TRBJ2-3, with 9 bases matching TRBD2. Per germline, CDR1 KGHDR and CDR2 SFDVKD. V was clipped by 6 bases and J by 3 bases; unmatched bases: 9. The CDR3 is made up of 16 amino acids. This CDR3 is CATSQGGGAITDTQYF. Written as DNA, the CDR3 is TGTGCCACCAGTCAGGGCGGGGGGGCTATAACAGATACGCAGTATTTT.

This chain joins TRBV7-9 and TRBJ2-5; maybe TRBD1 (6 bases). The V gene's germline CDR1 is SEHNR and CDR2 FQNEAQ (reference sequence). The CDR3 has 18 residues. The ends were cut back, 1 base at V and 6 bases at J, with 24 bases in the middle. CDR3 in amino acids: CASSLGSVWDTPGKTQYF. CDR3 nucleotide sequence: TGTGCCAGCAGCTTAGGAAGTGTCTGGGACACCCCGGGGAAGACCCAGTACTTC.

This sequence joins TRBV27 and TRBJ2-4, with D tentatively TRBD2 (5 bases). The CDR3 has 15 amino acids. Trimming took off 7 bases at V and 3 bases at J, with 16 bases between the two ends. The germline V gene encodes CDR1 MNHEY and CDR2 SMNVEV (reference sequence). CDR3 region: CASTAAGVGKNIQYF. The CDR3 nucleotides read TGTGCCAGCACCGCGGCCGGGGTAGGCAAAAACATTCAGTACTTC.

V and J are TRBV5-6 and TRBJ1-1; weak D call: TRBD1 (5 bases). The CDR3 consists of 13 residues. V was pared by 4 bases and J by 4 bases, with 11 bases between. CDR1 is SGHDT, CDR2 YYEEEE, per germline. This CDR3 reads CASSGRRGTEAFF. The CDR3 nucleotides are TGTGCCAGCAGCGGGAGGAGGGGCACTGAAGCTTTCTTT.

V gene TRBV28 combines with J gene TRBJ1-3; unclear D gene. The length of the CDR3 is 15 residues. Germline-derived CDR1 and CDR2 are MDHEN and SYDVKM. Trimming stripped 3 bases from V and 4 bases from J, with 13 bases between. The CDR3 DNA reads TGTGCCAGCAGTTTGGGCGGGTCTCACGGAAACACCATATATTTT. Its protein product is CASSLGGSHGNTIYF.

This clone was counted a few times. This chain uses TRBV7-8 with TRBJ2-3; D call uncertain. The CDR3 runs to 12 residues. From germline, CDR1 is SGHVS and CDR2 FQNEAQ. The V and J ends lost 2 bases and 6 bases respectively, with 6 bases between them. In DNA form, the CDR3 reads TGTGCCAGCAGCTTATTCGGGGATACGCAGTATTTT. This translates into CASSLFGDTQYF.

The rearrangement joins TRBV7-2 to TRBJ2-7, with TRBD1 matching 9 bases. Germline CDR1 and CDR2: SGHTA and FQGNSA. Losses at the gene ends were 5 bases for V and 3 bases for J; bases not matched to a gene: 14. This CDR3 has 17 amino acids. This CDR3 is CASSIHAGTGQLYEQYF. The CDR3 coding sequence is TGTGCCAGCAGCATTCACGCCGGGACAGGGCAACTCTACGAGCAGTACTTC.

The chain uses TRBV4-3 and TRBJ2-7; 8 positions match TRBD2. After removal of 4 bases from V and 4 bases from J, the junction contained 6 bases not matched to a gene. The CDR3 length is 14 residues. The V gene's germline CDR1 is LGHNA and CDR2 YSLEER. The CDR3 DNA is TGCGCCAGCAGCCCCGAGCGGGGGCCTTACGAGCAGTACTTC. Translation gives CASSPERGPYEQYF.